The T cell receptor (beta chain) under discussion was sequenced for a study of T-cell reconstitution after alpha-beta-depleted transplantation in children. This clonotype was observed a single time. Molecular barcoding with unique molecular identifiers was used for the TCRbeta library. TCRdb reanalysed the PCR reads using MiXCR and keeps one entry per CDR3 protein. The table shows fewer than 700,000 distinct CDR3 sequences, with about 21% occurring only once. This CDR3 is built from 14 residues. After removal of 4 bases from V and 5 bases from J, the junction contained 5 bases not matched to a gene. Germline values: CDR1 LGHDT, CDR2 YNNKEL (reference sequence).

The input for sequencing was PBMCs, mostly from graft donor cells, taken 360 days after TCRalphabeta/CD19-depleted stem cell transplant. The origin of this receptor is a boy under two years old who had a stem cell transplant for acute myeloid leukemia, so the T cells may come from the graft donor. The V and J genes are TRBV3-1 and TRBJ2-3; TRBD1 aligns across 8 bases. The CDR3 DNA is TGTGCCAGCAGCCGCAGGGGGCAGGGAGATACGCAGTATTTT. It encodes CASSRRGQGDTQYF.